What follows are 3 T cell receptor beta chains derived from one specimen sequenced in a study of radiotherapy plus CTLA-4 blockade in lung cancer. Libraries were prepared by immunoSEQ multiplex PCR; TCRdb keeps only in-frame clonotypes and omits some of them. The profile covers approximately 76,000 clones, with 78% appearing a single time and 3% to 5% taken by the ten largest. This sample comprised peripheral blood, obtained from a patient treated with radiotherapy plus ipilimumab. These receptors all stem from a human donor with non-small cell lung cancer who had a partial response to radiotherapy plus ipilimumab. Some clones in this sample may be carry-over from other donors' samples.

This chain links TRBV7-8 with TRBJ2-7, with a weak D call TRBD1 (6 bases). The CDR3 is made up of 15 amino acids. CDR1 and CDR2 (germline): SGHVS, FQNEAQ. V lost 5 bases to trimming and J lost 3 bases, with 17 bases between them. Here the CDR3 reads CASSSNQGSNYEQYF. Here the CDR3 DNA reads TGTGCCAGCAGCAGTAATCAGGGGTCTAACTACGAGCAGTACTTC.

CDR3 in DNA: TGTGCCAGCTCACCACAAAGCGGGACGGGTAACAATGAGCAGTTCTTC. Amino acid sequence: CASSPQSGTGNNEQFF. The gene calls are TRBV18 and TRBJ2-1; the match to TRBD2 covers 7 bases. Unmatched junction bases numbered 8, after V lost 1 base and J lost 5 bases. Germline CDR1 KGHSH, CDR2 LQKENI. This CDR3 contains 16 residues.

The rearrangement links TRBV5-1 to TRBJ1-4; TRBD1 might be the D (6 bases). The CDR3 is 14 amino acids. The V end was cut by 5 bases, the J end by 7 bases, with 15 bases between. Germline V lookup: CDR1 SGHRS, CDR2 YFSETQ. The chain's CDR3 is CASRVTGSGEKLFF. CDR3 DNA: TGCGCCAGCAGAGTCACAGGGTCGGGTGAAAAACTGTTTTTT.